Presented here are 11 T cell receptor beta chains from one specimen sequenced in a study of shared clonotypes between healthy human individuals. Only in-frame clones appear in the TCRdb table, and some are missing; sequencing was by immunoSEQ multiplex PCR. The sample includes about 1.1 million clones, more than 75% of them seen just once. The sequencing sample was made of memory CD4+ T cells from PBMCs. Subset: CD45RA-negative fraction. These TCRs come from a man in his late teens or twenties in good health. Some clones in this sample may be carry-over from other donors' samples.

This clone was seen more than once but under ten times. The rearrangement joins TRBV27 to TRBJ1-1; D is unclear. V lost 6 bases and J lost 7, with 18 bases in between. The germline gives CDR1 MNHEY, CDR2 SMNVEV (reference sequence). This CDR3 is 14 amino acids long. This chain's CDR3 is CASSLNSGGFEAFF. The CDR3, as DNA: TGTGCCAGCAGCTTGAACTCGGGTGGGTTTGAAGCTTTCTTT.

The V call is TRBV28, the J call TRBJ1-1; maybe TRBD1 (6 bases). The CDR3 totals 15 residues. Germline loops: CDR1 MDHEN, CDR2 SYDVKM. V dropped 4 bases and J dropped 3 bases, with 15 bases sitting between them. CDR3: CASSSQGRTYTEAFF. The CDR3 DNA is TGTGCCAGCAGTTCACAGGGACGTACGTACACTGAAGCTTTCTTT. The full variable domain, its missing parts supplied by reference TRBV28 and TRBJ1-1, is DVKVTQSSRYLVKRTGEKVFLECVQDMDHENMFWYRQDPGLGLRLIYFSYDVKMKEKGDIPEGYSVSREKKERFSLILESASTNQTSMYLCASSSQGRTYTEAFFGQGTRLTVV.

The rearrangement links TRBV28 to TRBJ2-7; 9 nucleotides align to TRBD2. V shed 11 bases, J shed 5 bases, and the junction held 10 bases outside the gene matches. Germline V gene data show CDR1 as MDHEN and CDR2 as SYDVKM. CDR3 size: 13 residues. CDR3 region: CAEGAGGLHEQYF. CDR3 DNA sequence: TGTGCCGAGGGGGCGGGAGGGCTCCACGAGCAGTACTTC.

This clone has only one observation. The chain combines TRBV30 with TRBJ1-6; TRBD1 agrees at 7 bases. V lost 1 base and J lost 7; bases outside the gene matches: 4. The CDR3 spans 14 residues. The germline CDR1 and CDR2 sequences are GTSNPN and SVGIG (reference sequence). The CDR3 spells CAWSDRGTNSPLHF. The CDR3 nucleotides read TGTGCCTGGAGTGACAGGGGAACCAATTCACCCCTCCACTTT.

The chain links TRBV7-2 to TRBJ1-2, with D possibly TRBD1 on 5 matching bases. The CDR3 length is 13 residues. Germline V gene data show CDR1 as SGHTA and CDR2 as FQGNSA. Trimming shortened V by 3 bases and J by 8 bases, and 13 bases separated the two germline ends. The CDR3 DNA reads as TGTGCCAGCAGCTTTACTACAGGACCGGGCTACACCTTC. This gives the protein CASSFTTGPGYTF.

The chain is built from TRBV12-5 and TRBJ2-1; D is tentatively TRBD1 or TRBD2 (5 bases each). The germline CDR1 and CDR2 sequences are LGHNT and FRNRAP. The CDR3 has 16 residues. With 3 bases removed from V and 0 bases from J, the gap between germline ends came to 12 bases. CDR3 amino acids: CASGLTGRPSYNEQFF. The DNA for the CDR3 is TGTGCTAGTGGTTTAACGGGACGACCCTCCTACAATGAGCAGTTCTTC.

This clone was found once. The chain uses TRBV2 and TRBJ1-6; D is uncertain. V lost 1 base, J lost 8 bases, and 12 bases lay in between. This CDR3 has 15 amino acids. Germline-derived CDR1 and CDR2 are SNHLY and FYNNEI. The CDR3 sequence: CASSEGGGVYSPLHF. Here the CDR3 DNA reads TGTGCCAGCAGTGAAGGGGGAGGTGTGTATTCACCCCTCCACTTT.

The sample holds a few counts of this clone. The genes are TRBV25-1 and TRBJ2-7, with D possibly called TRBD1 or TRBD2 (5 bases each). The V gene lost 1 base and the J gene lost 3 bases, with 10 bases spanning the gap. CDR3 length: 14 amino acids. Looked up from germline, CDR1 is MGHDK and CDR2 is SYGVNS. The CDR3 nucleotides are TGTGCCAGCAGTGAATGGGGGTTAGACTACGAGCAGTACTTC. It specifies CASSEWGLDYEQYF.

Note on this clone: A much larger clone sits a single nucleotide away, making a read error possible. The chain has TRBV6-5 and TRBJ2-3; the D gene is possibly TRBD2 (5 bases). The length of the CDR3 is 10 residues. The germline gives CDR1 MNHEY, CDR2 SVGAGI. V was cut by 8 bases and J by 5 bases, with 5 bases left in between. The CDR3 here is CASGRDTQYF. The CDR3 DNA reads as TGTGCCAGCGGGAGAGATACGCAGTATTTT.

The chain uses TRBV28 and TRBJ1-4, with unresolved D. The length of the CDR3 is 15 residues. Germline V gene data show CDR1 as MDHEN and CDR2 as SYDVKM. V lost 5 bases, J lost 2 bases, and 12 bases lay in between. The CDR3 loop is CASSPGRYTNEKLFF. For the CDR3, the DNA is TGTGCCAGCAGTCCTGGGAGGTACACTAATGAAAAACTGTTTTTT.

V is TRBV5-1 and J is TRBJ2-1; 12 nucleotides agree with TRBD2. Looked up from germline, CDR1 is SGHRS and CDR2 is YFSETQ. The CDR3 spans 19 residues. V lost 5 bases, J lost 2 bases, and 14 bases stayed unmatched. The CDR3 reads CASRYASGRARRTYNEQFF. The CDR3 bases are TGCGCCAGCAGATACGCTAGCGGGAGGGCCAGGAGAACCTACAATGAGCAGTTCTTC.